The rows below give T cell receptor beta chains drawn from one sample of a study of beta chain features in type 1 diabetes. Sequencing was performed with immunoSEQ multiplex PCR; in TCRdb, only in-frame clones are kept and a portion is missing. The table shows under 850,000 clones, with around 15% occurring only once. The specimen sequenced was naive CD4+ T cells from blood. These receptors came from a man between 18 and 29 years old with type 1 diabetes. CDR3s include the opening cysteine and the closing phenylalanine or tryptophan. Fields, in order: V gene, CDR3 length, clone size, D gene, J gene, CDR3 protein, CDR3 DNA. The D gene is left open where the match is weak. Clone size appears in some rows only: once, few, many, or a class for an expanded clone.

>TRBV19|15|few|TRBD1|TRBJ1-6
CASSIEEGANSPLHF
TGTGCCAGTAGTATAGAAGAGGGGGCGAATTCACCCCTCCACTTT
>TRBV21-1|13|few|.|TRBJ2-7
CASSTPGGYEQYF
TGTGCCAGCAGCACACCTGGGGGATACGAGCAGTACTTC
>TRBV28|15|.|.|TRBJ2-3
CASSPPGLRADTQYF
TGTGCCAGCAGCCCCCCGGGACTCAGGGCGGATACGCAGTATTTT
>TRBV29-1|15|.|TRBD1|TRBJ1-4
CSVYRRTGTNEKLFF
TGCAGCGTTTACCGGAGGACAGGGACTAATGAAAAACTGTTTTTT
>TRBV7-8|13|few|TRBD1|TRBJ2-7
CASRSTGVGEQYF
TGTGCCAGCAGATCGACAGGGGTTGGCGAGCAGTACTTC
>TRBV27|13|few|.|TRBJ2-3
CASSPPVGGTQYF
TGTGCCAGCAGTCCTCCGGTAGGGGGTACGCAGTATTTT
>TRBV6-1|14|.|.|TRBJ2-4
CASSDGGGVDIQYF
TGTGCCAGCAGTGATGGAGGGGGAGTAGACATTCAGTACTTC
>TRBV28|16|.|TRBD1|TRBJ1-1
CASSLGDSQPWTEAFF
TGTGCCAGCAGTTTAGGGGACAGTCAGCCGTGGACTGAAGCTTTCTTT
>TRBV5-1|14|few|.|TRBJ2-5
CASSQGRGGETQYF
TGCGCCAGCAGCCAAGGGCGGGGCGGAGAGACCCAGTACTTC
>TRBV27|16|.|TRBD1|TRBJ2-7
CASSLHRPGQGYEQYF
TGTGCCAGCAGTTTACATCGACCCGGACAGGGGTACGAGCAGTACTTC
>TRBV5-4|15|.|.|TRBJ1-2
CASSFNSGHQGGYTF
TGTGCCAGCAGCTTCAACTCCGGTCACCAAGGGGGCTACACCTTC
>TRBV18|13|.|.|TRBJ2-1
CASSPPNNNEQFF
TGTGCCAGCTCACCACCGAACAACAATGAGCAGTTCTTC
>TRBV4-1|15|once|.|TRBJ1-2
CASSSNPPSGYGYTF
TGCGCCAGCAGCTCTAACCCTCCCTCTGGGTATGGCTACACCTTC
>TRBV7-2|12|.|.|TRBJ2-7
CASSSNGYEQYF
TGTGCCAGCAGCTCCAATGGTTACGAGCAGTACTTC
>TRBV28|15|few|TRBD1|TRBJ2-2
CASRLQGQGHGELFF
TGTGCCAGCAGACTCCAGGGACAGGGCCACGGGGAGCTGTTTTTT
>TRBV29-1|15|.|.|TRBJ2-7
CSVRVGGLADYEQYF
TGCAGCGTTCGAGTTGGGGGGCTAGCGGATTACGAGCAGTACTTC
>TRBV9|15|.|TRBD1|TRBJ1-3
CASSVGQPNRNTIYF
TGTGCCAGCAGCGTGGGACAGCCGAACCGAAACACCATATATTTT
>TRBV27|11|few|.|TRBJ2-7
CASSTSYEQYF
TGTGCCAGCAGTACCTCCTACGAGCAGTACTTC
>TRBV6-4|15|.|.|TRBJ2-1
CASSDSSLPPNEQFF
TGTGCCAGCAGTGACTCTTCCCTGCCCCCCAATGAGCAGTTCTTC
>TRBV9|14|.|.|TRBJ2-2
CASSVVANTGELFF
TGTGCCAGCAGCGTAGTTGCGAACACCGGGGAGCTGTTTTTT
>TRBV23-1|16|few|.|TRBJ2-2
CASGPCAANHTGELFF
TGCGCCAGCGGCCCTTGTGCAGCTAACCACACCGGGGAGCTGTTTTTT
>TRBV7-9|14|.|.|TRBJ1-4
CASSSDPRNEKLFF
TGTGCCAGCAGCTCGGATCCTCGGAATGAAAAACTGTTTTTT
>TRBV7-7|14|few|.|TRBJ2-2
CASSLEGVTGELFF
TGTGCCAGCAGCTTAGAGGGTGTCACCGGGGAGCTGTTTTTT
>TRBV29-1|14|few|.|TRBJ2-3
CSVAGGPSTDTQYF
TGCAGCGTTGCGGGTGGCCCTAGCACAGATACGCAGTATTTT
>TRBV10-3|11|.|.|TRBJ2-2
CAIGLTGELFF
TGTGCCATCGGACTTACCGGGGAGCTGTTTTTT
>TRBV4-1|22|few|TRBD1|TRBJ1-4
CASSQEALGQGVPVATNEKLFF
TGCGCCAGCAGCCAAGAGGCTCTAGGGCAGGGGGTACCAGTTGCAACTAATGAAAAACTGTTTTTT
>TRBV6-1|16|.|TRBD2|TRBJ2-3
CASSEGSGGDPDTQYF
TGTGCCAGCAGTGAAGGGAGCGGGGGGGACCCAGATACGCAGTATTTT
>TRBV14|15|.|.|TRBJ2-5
CASSHLGSLVETQYF
TGTGCCAGCAGCCACCTTGGTAGTCTGGTGGAGACCCAGTACTTC
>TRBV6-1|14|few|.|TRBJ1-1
CASSERAMNTEAFF
TGTGCCAGCAGTGAAAGGGCGATGAACACTGAAGCTTTCTTT
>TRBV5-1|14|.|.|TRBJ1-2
CASSLGTVNYGYTF
TGCGCCAGCAGCTTGGGGACCGTCAACTATGGCTACACCTTC
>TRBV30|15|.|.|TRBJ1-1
CAWSAPTAQNFEAFF
TGTGCCTGGAGTGCGCCGACAGCCCAGAATTTTGAAGCTTTCTTT
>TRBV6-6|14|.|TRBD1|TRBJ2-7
CASSPGQEIDEQYF
TGTGCCAGCAGCCCCGGACAGGAGATAGACGAGCAGTACTTC
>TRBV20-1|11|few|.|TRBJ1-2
CSATQGGGYTF
TGCAGTGCTACGCAGGGCGGTGGCTACACCTTC
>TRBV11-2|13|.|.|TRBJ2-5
CASSAELAETQYF
TGTGCCAGCAGCGCCGAGCTCGCAGAGACCCAGTACTTC
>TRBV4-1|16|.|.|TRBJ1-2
CASSLEDSLASYGYTF
TGCGCCAGCAGCCTTGAGGACAGCCTCGCGTCCTATGGCTACACCTTC
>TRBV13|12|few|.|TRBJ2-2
CASSFETGELFF
TGTGCCAGCAGCTTCGAGACCGGGGAGCTGTTTTTT
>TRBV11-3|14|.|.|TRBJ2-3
CASSLDGTGSRTYF
TGTGCCAGCAGCTTAGATGGGACCGGGTCGAGGACGTATTTT
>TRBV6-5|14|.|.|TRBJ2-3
CASTFGQSTDTQYF
TGTGCCAGCACCTTCGGACAGAGCACAGATACGCAGTATTTT
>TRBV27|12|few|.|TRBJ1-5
CASRTTGQPQHF
TGTGCCAGCAGGACCACGGGTCAGCCCCAGCATTTT
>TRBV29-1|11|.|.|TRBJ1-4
CSVRADEKLFF
TGCAGCGTTAGGGCCGATGAAAAACTGTTTTTT
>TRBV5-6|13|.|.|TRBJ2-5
CASSLGSQETQYF
TGTGCCAGCAGCTTGGGGTCCCAAGAGACCCAGTACTTC
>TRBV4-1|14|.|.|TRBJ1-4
CASSQVSANEKLFF
TGCGCCAGCAGCCAAGTATCCGCTAATGAAAAACTGTTTTTT
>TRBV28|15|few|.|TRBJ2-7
CASSWGGQRHHEQYF
TGTGCCAGCAGTTGGGGGGGACAGAGGCACCACGAGCAGTACTTC
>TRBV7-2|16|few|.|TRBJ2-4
CASSPKDSLAKNIQYF
TGTGCCAGCAGCCCGAAGGACAGCCTAGCCAAAAACATTCAGTACTTC